This T cell receptor beta chain was observed in a study of blood T cell repertoires in COVID-19. Within 2 weeks of study entry, exposed participants had contacted a PCR-confirmed or clinician-diagnosed COVID-19 case. Using immunoSEQ multiplex PCR, the repertoire was profiled, and TCRdb retains in-frame clones only, with some absent. The table lists about 270,000 clones, about 91% of them singletons. Trimming removed 6 bases from V and 0 bases from J, with 12 bases in between. The CDR3 contains 15 residues. The germline V gene has CDR1 SGHDT and CDR2 YYEEEE. The rearrangement uses TRBV5-6 and TRBJ2-2; D might be TRBD1 (6 bases). The material sequenced was PBMCs or T cells enriched from blood (not recorded which). This clonotype was sampled from a middle-aged man who had been exposed to COVID-19. The CDR3 is CASIEGQPNTGELFF. In nucleotides, the CDR3 is TGTGCCAGCATCGAGGGACAACCGAACACCGGGGAGCTGTTTTTT.